The source of this T cell receptor (beta chain) is a study of blood T cell repertoires in COVID-19. Whole-study context: Material from acute and convalescent COVID-19 was sourced from the United States, Italy and Spain.

This clone came up a few times. Adults between about 18 and 89 years of age took part from about two dozen US areas. Sequencing was performed with immunoSEQ multiplex PCR; in TCRdb, only in-frame clones are kept and a portion is missing. The sample has about 400,000 clones, roughly 90% seen once; the top ten hold around 0.91%. Specimen: PBMCs or T cells enriched from blood (not recorded which). The receptor comes from a woman under 40 with acute COVID-19.

CDR3: CAISDLGWGQGGEAFF. CDR3 coding DNA: TGTGCCATCAGTGACTTGGGGTGGGGGCAAGGAGGTGAAGCTTTCTTT. This rearrangement joins TRBV10-3 to TRBJ1-1; possible D gene TRBD1, 6 bases. The V gene's germline CDR1 is ENHRY and CDR2 SYGVKD. V lost 3 bases, J lost 7 bases, and 21 bases lay in between. This CDR3 is 16 amino acids long.